A selection of T cell receptor beta chains follows, all from one sample in a study of blood T cells in healthy people across ages. TCRdb re-analysed the 5' RACE reads in MiXCR, keeping a single row per CDR3 protein. The sample includes more than 1 million distinct CDR3 sequences, 35% to 50% seen only once; the top ten take approximately 19%. Sequenced sample: blood. These receptors were obtained from a woman aged 55-70 years in good health. The CDR3 runs from the conserved cysteine through the conserved F or W. Each record gives: J gene, V gene, D gene, clone size, CDR3 DNA, CDR3 protein. A D gene is named only where the DNA matches it firmly. The size field is filled for only some rows; it gives once, few, many or a size class.

TRBJ2-1 | TRBV5-1 | - | few | TGCGCCAGCAGCTTGGGCCACCTGACTAAAAACAATGAGCAGTTCTTC | CASSLGHLTKNNEQFF
TRBJ1-2 | TRBV21-1 | - | - | TGTGCCAGCAGCCCAATACCTAACTATGGCTACACCTTC | CASSPIPNYGYTF
TRBJ1-2 | TRBV4-1 | TRBD1 | - | TGCGCCAGCAGCCAGGGGGGACAGCGGTACTACACCTTC | CASSQGGQRYYTF
TRBJ1-4 | TRBV6-2/TRBV6-3 | TRBD1 | - | TGTGCCTGCAGTCCCCGAGGTTCGACAGGGGCGAATGAAAAACTGTTTTTT | CACSPRGSTGANEKLFF
TRBJ2-1 | TRBV10-3 | - | few | TGTGCCATCAGTGAGTCGTCGGCGGGCCCCTACAATGAGCAGTTCTTC | CAISESSAGPYNEQFF
TRBJ2-2 | TRBV5-5 | TRBD2 | - | TGTGCCAGCAGCTTGGCACTAGCGGGAGCGAACACGAACACCGGGGAGCTGTTTTTT | CASSLALAGANTNTGELFF
TRBJ2-3 | TRBV10-1 | - | - | TGCGCCAGCAGTGAGAGTGGCCAAACGGATACGCAGTATTTT | CASSESGQTDTQYF
TRBJ1-5 | TRBV19 | - | - | TGTGCCAGTATCACAAACCGGGACAGCAATCAGCCCCAGCATTTT | CASITNRDSNQPQHF
TRBJ1-1 | TRBV6-1 | TRBD1 | - | TGTGCCAGCAGGCGGACAGGGGGGTCTGAAGCTTTCTTT | CASRRTGGSEAFF
TRBJ2-3 | TRBV9 | - | - | TGTGCCAGCAGCGTTGAAGGGGGAGAGGGAACGCGAGATACGCAGTATTTT | CASSVEGGEGTRDTQYF
TRBJ2-7 | TRBV13 | TRBD1 | many | TGTGCCAGCAGCCGAACCACCGGGACAGGGTCCTACGAGCAGTACTTC | CASSRTTGTGSYEQYF
TRBJ2-1 | TRBV7-9 | - | many | TGTGCCAGCCAGGGGGCGGGGGATCACAATGAGCAGTTCTTC | CASQGAGDHNEQFF
TRBJ2-7 | TRBV6-5 | TRBD2 | - | TGTGCCAGCAGTTACACGGCTAGCGGGAGCTACGAGCAGTACTTC | CASSYTASGSYEQYF
TRBJ2-5 | TRBV10-3 | - | - | TGTGCCATCAGTGGGGGATCACCCGGGGAGACCCAGTACTTC | CAISGGSPGETQYF
TRBJ2-6 | TRBV7-2 | - | few | TGTGCCAGCAGCTTGGTGACTGGGGCCAACGTCCTGACTTTC | CASSLVTGANVLTF
TRBJ2-7 | TRBV15 | - | many | TGTGCCACCAGCAGAGGTCTGGGGGCATCAGGGGAGCAGTACTTC | CATSRGLGASGEQYF
TRBJ1-4 | TRBV9 | TRBD1 | - | TGTGCCAGCAGCGGGGGGACAGGAGGATTCGGTGAAAAACTGTTTTTT | CASSGGTGGFGEKLFF
TRBJ1-2 | TRBV5-5 | - | - | TGTGCCAGCACCACAGGGCACTCGATCAACTATGGCTACACCTTC | CASTTGHSINYGYTF
TRBJ2-4 | TRBV27 | - | once | TGTGCCAGCAGTTACTCGTCAGGGTTAAACATTCAGTACTTC | CASSYSSGLNIQYF
TRBJ2-7 | TRBV4-1 | - | - | TGCGCCAGCAGCCAAGAGCTGGCAGGGATCCACGAGCAGTACTTC | CASSQELAGIHEQYF
TRBJ2-5 | TRBV11-1 | TRBD1 | - | TGTGCCAGCAGCTCCTTTCCGGGACAGGTCAGCAATGAGCAGTACTTC | CASSSFPGQVSNEQYF
TRBJ2-7 | TRBV24-1 | - | many | TGTGCCACCAGTGATTCCTACGAGCAGTACTTC | CATSDSYEQYF
TRBJ2-7 | TRBV7-6 | TRBD2 | few | TGTGCCAGCAGTAGATGCCCGACGGGGACTAGCGACGAGCAGTACTTC | CASSRCPTGTSDEQYF
TRBJ2-1 | TRBV7-2 | TRBD2 | - | TGTGCCAGCAGCTTACTCACTAGCGGCTACAATGAGCAGTTCTTC | CASSLLTSGYNEQFF
TRBJ2-1 | TRBV24-1 | - | few | TGTGCCACCAGTGATCCTAGGGCAGCCAATGAGCAGTTCTTC | CATSDPRAANEQFF
TRBJ2-3 | TRBV5-1 | TRBD1 | few | TGCGCCAGCAGCTTCGACCCCCCGGGACAGGGGACAGATACGCAGTATTTT | CASSFDPPGQGTDTQYF
TRBJ2-7 | TRBV6-2/TRBV6-3 | - | few | TGTGCCAGCAGGCCTTGGGGGAGGGGGCACGAGCAGTACTTC | CASRPWGRGHEQYF
TRBJ2-6 | TRBV6-5 | - | - | TGTGCCAGCAGTTACTCGAATCAGGACTCTGGGACCAACGTCCTGACTTTC | CASSYSNQDSGTNVLTF
TRBJ2-1 | TRBV20-1 | TRBD2 | - | TGCAGTGCTAGGGTCAGCGGGAGAGGTGAGCAGTTCTTC | CSARVSGRGEQFF
TRBJ2-1 | TRBV27 | TRBD2 | many | TGTGCCAGCAGTTTGACTAGCGGGAGTCCCGATGAGCAGTTCTTC | CASSLTSGSPDEQFF
TRBJ2-5 | TRBV28 | - | - | TGTGCCAGTTCCCATTACAGGGGAGGGACAGTTGAGCAGTACTTC | CASSHYRGGTVEQYF
TRBJ2-7 | TRBV12-3/TRBV12-4 | TRBD2 | - | TGTACCAGCAGTACTAGAGGACTGGCGGGAGCGAGACCCTACGAGCAGTACTTC | CTSSTRGLAGARPYEQYF
TRBJ2-3 | TRBV27 | - | - | TGTGCCAGCAATTCGAGGGCTTCCACAGATACGCAGTATTTT | CASNSRASTDTQYF
TRBJ1-1 | TRBV20-1 | - | - | TGCAGTGCTAGCAGGGTGGAGACTGAAGCTTTCTTT | CSASRVETEAFF
TRBJ2-1 | TRBV9 | TRBD2 | - | TGTGCCAGCAGCGTAGGCGGGAGGGGTACTGGGAATGAGCAGTTCTTC | CASSVGGRGTGNEQFF
TRBJ2-3 | TRBV7-2 | TRBD2 | few | TGTGCCAGCAGCAGACTCGGACTAGCGGACACAGATACGCAGTATTTT | CASSRLGLADTDTQYF
TRBJ2-7 | TRBV5-1 | TRBD2 | - | TGCGCCAGCAGCTTGGGCCTCGGAGCGGGAGGATTCGGCTACGAGCAGTACTTC | CASSLGLGAGGFGYEQYF
TRBJ1-2 | TRBV10-3 | - | many | TGTGCCATCAGTGAGTCTCAGAGGGGATATGGCTACACCTTC | CAISESQRGYGYTF
TRBJ2-4 | TRBV18 | - | - | TGTGCCAGCTCCCTTAATGGGGGGGCGACCAAAAACATTCAGTACTTC | CASSLNGGATKNIQYF
TRBJ2-1 | TRBV5-1 | - | few | TGCGCCAGCAGCTCCGGGTGGGCCGCTCACAATGAGCAGTTCTTC | CASSSGWAAHNEQFF
TRBJ2-7 | TRBV10-3 | TRBD2 | few | TGTGCCATCAGGCTGACTAGCGGATCCTACGAGCAGTACTTC | CAIRLTSGSYEQYF
TRBJ2-7 | TRBV12-3/TRBV12-4 | - | - | TGTGCCAGCAGTTTGACAGGCGGCACAGGATACGAGCAGTACTTC | CASSLTGGTGYEQYF
TRBJ2-7 | TRBV12-3/TRBV12-4 | TRBD2 | - | TGTGCCAGCAGTTTACATGGGATGGGAGCGGGAGTTAAAGAGCAGTACTTC | CASSLHGMGAGVKEQYF
TRBJ2-7 | TRBV29-1 | TRBD1 | few | TGCAGCGTTCCAAAGGGGACAGGGGGGACCTACGAGCAGTACTTC | CSVPKGTGGTYEQYF
TRBJ1-1 | TRBV12-3/TRBV12-4 | - | few | TGTGCCAGCAGACACCCTCAGCACACTGAAGCTTTCTTT | CASRHPQHTEAFF
TRBJ2-5 | TRBV29-1 | - | many | TGCAGCGTTGCTGGTGCGGAGCAGTACTTC | CSVAGAEQYF
TRBJ1-2 | TRBV12-3/TRBV12-4 | - | few | TGTGCCAGCAGTTCGTGGGTCGGCTATGGCTACACCTTC | CASSSWVGYGYTF
TRBJ2-7 | TRBV5-1 | - | many | TGCGCCAGCAGCTTTAGCGGAGATTCCTACGAGCAGTACTTC | CASSFSGDSYEQYF
TRBJ2-1 | TRBV5-6 | TRBD2 | - | TGTGCCAGCAGCTTCCCGGGAGGGCCGTCCTACAATGAGCAGTTCTTC | CASSFPGGPSYNEQFF
TRBJ1-2 | TRBV20-1 | TRBD1 | few | TGCAGTGCCCCTCAGGGGGCGCGGGGCTATGGCTACACCTTC | CSAPQGARGYGYTF